These 17 T cell receptor beta chains were all obtained from the same sample, sequenced in a study of regulatory T cells in long-lasting Graves disease. As for time point: newly diagnosed GD, antithyroid drugs for less than 3 months. RNA from PBMCs was the source of the TCR library. According to the study, TCR beta libraries were built with iRepertoire HTBI primers and CDR3-region Arm-PCR. TCRdb called the multiplex PCR reads again in MiXCR, with one record for every CDR3 protein. In the table there are about 540,000 distinct CDR3 sequences, roughly 12% of which are singletons. These same data were also listed under a study on T cells in Graves' hyperthyroidism and ophthalmopathy.

The sequencing used peripheral blood mononuclear cells (PBMCs), collected at new diagnosis, from a patient treated with antithyroid drugs. The receptors shown here come from a man aged 30-40 years with Graves disease.

The J gene is TRBJ2-2, the V gene TRBV20-1, with 7 bases identical to TRBD1. The germline CDR1 and CDR2 sequences are DFQATT and SNEGSKA (reference sequence). V gave up 6 bases and J gave up 1 base; unmatched junction bases: 8. CDR3 length: 15 residues. The CDR3 is CSASPGTVNTGELFF. The CDR3 DNA sequence: TGCAGTGCCTCCCCCGGGACAGTGAACACCGGGGAGCTGTTTTTT.

The sample holds one count of this clonotype. This clone may be a read error of a much larger clone one base away. The rearrangement joins TRBV29-1 to TRBJ2-1, with 8 bases that match TRBD1. Germline loops: CDR1 SQVTM, CDR2 ANQGSEA. Losses at the gene ends were 6 bases for V and 6 bases for J; bases not matched to a gene: 13. This CDR3 is 15 amino acids long. The CDR3: CSVPEGRGRSNEQFF. Here the CDR3 DNA reads TGCAGCGTCCCAGAGGGCAGGGGGCGGTCCAATGAGCAGTTCTTC.

Many counts were recorded for this clonotype. The rearrangement uses TRBV24-1 and TRBJ2-1; 9 bases agree with TRBD2. V shed 3 bases, J shed 9 bases, and the junction held 8 bases outside the gene matches. Germline V gene data show CDR1 as KGHDR and CDR2 as SFDVKD. There are 15 residues in the CDR3. CDR3 nucleotide sequence: TGTGCCACCAGTGATAGTCAGCGGGAGGACGGTGAGCAGTTCTTC. Its protein is CATSDSQREDGEQFF.

This clonotype occurred a few times. The chain has TRBV5-8 and TRBJ1-5, with D perhaps matching TRBD1 (5 bases). CDR3 length equals 15 residues. Looked up from germline, CDR1 is SGHTS and CDR2 is YDEGEE. Trimming shortened V by 0 bases and J by 7 bases, and 14 bases separated the two germline ends. The CDR3 loop reads CASSLASGYGQPQHF. DNA of the CDR3: TGTGCCAGCAGCTTGGCGTCAGGGTATGGGCAGCCCCAGCATTTT. The full variable domain, with the rest looked up from reference TRBV5-8 and TRBJ1-5, is EAGVTQSPTHLIKTRGQQATLRCSPISGHTSVYWYQQALGLGLQFLLWYDEGEERNRGNFPPRFSGRQFPNYSSELNVNALELEDSALYLCASSLASGYGQPQHFGDGTRLSIL.

As to this clonotype: The junction differs from germline at one of its ends, possibly a read error. This sequence joins TRBV3-1 and TRBJ2-3, with 15 nucleotides matching TRBD2. From germline, CDR1 is LGHDT and CDR2 YNNKEL (reference sequence). This CDR3 contains 17 residues. The CDR3, as DNA: TGTGCCAGCAGCAGGACTAGCGGGAGGGCGGGTGCAGATATGCAGTATTTT. Protein sequence: CASSRTSGRAGADMQYF.

This clonotype was seen ten or more times. The chain is built from TRBV28 and TRBJ2-2; 13 bases match TRBD2. There are 15 residues in the CDR3. Losses at the gene ends were 5 bases for V and 7 bases for J; bases not matched to a gene: 4. Per germline, CDR1 MDHEN and CDR2 SYDVKM. CDR3 in amino acids: CASSKGLAGRGELFF. In DNA form, the CDR3 reads TGTGCCAGCAGTAAGGGACTAGCGGGACGCGGGGAGCTGTTTTTT.

In this sample, this clonotype turned up many times. The junction does not match germline at one end; this may be a read error. J is TRBJ1-1 and V is TRBV27; 9 bases are shared with TRBD1. Looked up from germline, CDR1 is MNHEY and CDR2 is SMNVEV (reference sequence). This CDR3 contains 13 residues. DNA for the CDR3: TGTGCCAGCAGTTTGACAGGGGGTACTGAAACTTTCTTT. Translation gives CASSLTGGTETFF.

This clonotype was counted at least ten times. CDR3 nucleotide sequence: TGTGCCATCAAGGGTACTGGGTACAATGAGCAGTTCTTC. Protein product: CAIKGTGYNEQFF. The rearrangement uses TRBV10-3 and TRBJ2-1; D not resolved. This CDR3 is 13 amino acids long. Germline CDR1 reads ENHRY; CDR2 reads SYGVKD. The germline V and J ends were trimmed by 7 bases and 4 bases, with 11 bases remaining between them.

V usage is TRBV27 and J usage is TRBJ1-3; 9 bases match TRBD1. Germline V gene sequence: CDR1 MNHEY, CDR2 SMNVEV (reference sequence). The CDR3 is made up of 16 amino acids. V lost 6 bases to trimming and J lost 2 bases; unmatched junction nucleotides: 8. CDR3 in amino acids: CASSPGTGFPGNTIYF. The CDR3, as DNA: TGTGCCAGCAGCCCCGGGACAGGGTTCCCTGGAAACACCATATATTTT.

In this sample, this clonotype turned up a few times. The J gene is TRBJ2-7, the V gene TRBV5-1, with D hard to call. This CDR3 region has 17 residues. V lost 3 bases and J lost 7, with 26 bases in between. The germline gives CDR1 SGHRS, CDR2 YFSETQ. CDR3 protein: CASSWTLQARPVREQYF. The CDR3 DNA reads TGCGCCAGCAGCTGGACCCTCCAGGCCCGACCTGTGAGGGAGCAGTACTTC.

This clonotype was recorded many times. This rearrangement joins TRBV5-1 to TRBJ2-3, with 11 nucleotides matching TRBD2. V shed 4 bases, J shed 2 bases, and the junction held 6 bases outside the gene matches. In germline, CDR1 is SGHRS, CDR2 YFSETQ. The CDR3 runs 16 residues. DNA of the CDR3: TGCGCCAGCAGCAGGGGACTAGCGGCTAACACAGATACGCAGTATTTT. It encodes CASSRGLAANTDTQYF.

This clonotype was detected many times. Germline is not matched at one junction end, which may reflect a read error. The CDR3: CASREAGQIIRAEAFF. DNA of the CDR3: TGTGCCAGCAGGGAAGCGGGACAGATAATACGTGCTGAAGCTTTCTTT. V and J are TRBV2 and TRBJ1-1, with 7 bases identical to TRBD1. The germline CDR1 and CDR2 sequences are SNHLY and FYNNEI. This CDR3 region has 16 residues.

In its sample, this clonotype was seen many times. The chain has TRBV12-3 or TRBV12-4 and TRBJ2-5; 7 positions match TRBD2. This CDR3 spans 14 amino acids. After removal of 4 bases from V and 5 bases from J, the junction contained 7 bases not matched to a gene. The CDR3 is CASSWGLGGETQYF. The DNA of the CDR3 is TGTGCCAGCAGTTGGGGCCTGGGAGGGGAGACCCAGTACTTC.

This chain links TRBV19 with TRBJ2-7; perhaps TRBD1 as D (6 bases). The CDR3 is 13 amino acids. Germline CDR1 reads LNHDA; CDR2 reads SQIVND (reference sequence). V lost 5 bases and J 4 bases, leaving 12 bases between the germline ends. CDR3: CASSFLQGYEQYF. For the CDR3, the DNA is TGTGCCAGTAGTTTCCTACAGGGTTACGAGCAGTACTTC.

This clonotype was counted at least ten times. The chain joins TRBV12-5 to TRBJ2-1, with 8 positions matching TRBD2. Germline assignment: CDR1 LGHNT and CDR2 FRNRAP. The CDR3 sequence is 15 residues long. V lost 5 bases to trimming and J lost 5 bases; unmatched junction nucleotides: 8. DNA of the CDR3: TGTGCTAGTGGTGCCGGAACTAGCGGCCACAATGAGCAGTTCTTC. This sequence encodes CASGAGTSGHNEQFF.

The rearrangement uses TRBV5-1 and TRBJ2-5, with D possibly matching TRBD1 (6 bases). The CDR3 runs 14 residues. V was trimmed by 0 bases and J by 2 bases, leaving 8 bases between them. Per the germline V gene, CDR1 is SGHRS and CDR2 is YFSETQ. CDR3 sequence reads: CASSLGDIQETQYF. CDR3 DNA: TGCGCCAGCAGCTTGGGGGACATACAAGAGACCCAGTACTTC.

This clonotype was found many times. The J gene is TRBJ2-1, the V gene TRBV7-8; 8 bases line up with TRBD2. CDR1 is SGHVS, CDR2 FQNEAQ, per germline. The junction had 10 bases not matched to a gene; V was cut back by 4 bases and J by 8 bases. This CDR3 spans 15 amino acids. The CDR3 loop reads CASSWIGTSPDEQFF. The CDR3 nucleotides are TGTGCCAGCAGCTGGATCGGGACTAGTCCCGATGAGCAGTTCTTC.